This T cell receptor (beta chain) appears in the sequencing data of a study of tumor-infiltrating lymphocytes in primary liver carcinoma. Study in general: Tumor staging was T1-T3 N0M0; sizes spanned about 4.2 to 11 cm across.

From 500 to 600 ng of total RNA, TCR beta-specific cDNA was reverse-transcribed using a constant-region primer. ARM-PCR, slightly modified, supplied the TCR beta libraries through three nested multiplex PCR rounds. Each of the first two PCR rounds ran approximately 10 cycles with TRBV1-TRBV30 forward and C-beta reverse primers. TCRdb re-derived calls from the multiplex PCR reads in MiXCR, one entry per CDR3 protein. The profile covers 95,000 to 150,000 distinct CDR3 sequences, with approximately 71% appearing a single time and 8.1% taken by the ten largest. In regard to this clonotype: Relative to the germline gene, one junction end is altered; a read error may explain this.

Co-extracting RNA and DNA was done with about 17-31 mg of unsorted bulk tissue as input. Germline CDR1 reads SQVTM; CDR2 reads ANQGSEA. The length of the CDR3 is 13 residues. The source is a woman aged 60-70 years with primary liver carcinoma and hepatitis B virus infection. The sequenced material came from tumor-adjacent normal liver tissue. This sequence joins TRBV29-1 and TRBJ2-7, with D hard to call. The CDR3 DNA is TGCAGCGTCAAAGCCGGGTCTTACTACGGGCAGTACTTC. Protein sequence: CSVKAGSYYGQYF.